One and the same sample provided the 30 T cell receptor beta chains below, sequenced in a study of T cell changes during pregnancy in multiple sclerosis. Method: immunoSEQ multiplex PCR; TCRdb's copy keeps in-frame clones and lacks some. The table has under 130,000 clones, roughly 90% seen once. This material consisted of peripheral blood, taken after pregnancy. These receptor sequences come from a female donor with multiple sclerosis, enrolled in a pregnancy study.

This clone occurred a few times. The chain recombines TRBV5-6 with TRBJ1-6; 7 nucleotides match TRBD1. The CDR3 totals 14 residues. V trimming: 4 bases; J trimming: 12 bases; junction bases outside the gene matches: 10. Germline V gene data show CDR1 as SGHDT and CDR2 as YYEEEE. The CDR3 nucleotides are TGTGCCAGCAGCCTGGGACAGTTAACTGGACCCCTCCACTTT. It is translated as CASSLGQLTGPLHF. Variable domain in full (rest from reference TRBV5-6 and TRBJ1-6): DAGVTQSPTHLIKTRGQQVTLRCSPKSGHDTVSWYQQALGQGPQFIFQYYEEEERQRGNFPDRFSGHQFPNYSSELNVNALLLGDSALYLCASSLGQLTGPLHFGNGTRLTVT.

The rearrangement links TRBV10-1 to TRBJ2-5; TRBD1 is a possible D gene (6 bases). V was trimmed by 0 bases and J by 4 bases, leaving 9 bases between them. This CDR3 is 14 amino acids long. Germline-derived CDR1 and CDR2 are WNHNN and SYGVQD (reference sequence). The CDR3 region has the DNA TGCGCCAGCAGTGAGTCCGGCAGGGGAGAGACCCAGTACTTC. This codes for CASSESGRGETQYF.

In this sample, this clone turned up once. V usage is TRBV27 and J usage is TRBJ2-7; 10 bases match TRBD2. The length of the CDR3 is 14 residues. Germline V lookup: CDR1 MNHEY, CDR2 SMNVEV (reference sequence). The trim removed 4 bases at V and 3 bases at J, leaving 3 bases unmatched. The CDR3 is CASSYASGGYEQYF. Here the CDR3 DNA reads TGTGCCAGCAGTTATGCTAGCGGGGGCTACGAGCAGTACTTC.

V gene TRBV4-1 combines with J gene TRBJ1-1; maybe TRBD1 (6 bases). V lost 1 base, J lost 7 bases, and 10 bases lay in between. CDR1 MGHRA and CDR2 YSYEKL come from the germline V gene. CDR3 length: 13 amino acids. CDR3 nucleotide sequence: TGCGCCAGCAGCCAAGCTGAGGGGGATGAAGCTTTCTTT. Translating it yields CASSQAEGDEAFF.

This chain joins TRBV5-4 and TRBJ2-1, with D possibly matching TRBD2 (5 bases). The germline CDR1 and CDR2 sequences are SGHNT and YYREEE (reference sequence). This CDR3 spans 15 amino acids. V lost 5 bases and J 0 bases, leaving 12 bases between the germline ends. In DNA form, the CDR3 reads TGTGCCAGCAGTGGTAGCGCAGACTCCTACAATGAGCAGTTCTTC. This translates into CASSGSADSYNEQFF.

The CDR3 spells CASSLSRQFNSNQPQHF. The CDR3 DNA is TGTGCCAGCAGTTTATCCAGACAGTTTAATAGCAATCAGCCCCAGCATTTT. The chain has TRBV27 and TRBJ1-5; TRBD1 might be the D (5 bases). Trimming stripped 0 bases from V and 0 bases from J, with 12 bases between. The CDR3 consists of 17 residues. Germline V gene sequence: CDR1 MNHEY, CDR2 SMNVEV (reference sequence).

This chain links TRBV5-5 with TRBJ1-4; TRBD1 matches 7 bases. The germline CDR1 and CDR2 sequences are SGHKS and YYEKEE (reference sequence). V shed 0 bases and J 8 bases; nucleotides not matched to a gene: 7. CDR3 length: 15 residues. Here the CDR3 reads CASSLGGTVGEKLFF. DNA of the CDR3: TGTGCCAGCAGCTTGGGGGGGACAGTGGGGGAAAAACTGTTTTTT.

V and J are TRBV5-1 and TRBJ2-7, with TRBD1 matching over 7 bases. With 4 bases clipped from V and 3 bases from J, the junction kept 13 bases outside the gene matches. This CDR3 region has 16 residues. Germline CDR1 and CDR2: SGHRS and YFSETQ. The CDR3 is CASSIDLTGTGYEQYF. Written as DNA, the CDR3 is TGCGCCAGCAGCATCGACTTGACAGGGACGGGCTACGAGCAGTACTTC.

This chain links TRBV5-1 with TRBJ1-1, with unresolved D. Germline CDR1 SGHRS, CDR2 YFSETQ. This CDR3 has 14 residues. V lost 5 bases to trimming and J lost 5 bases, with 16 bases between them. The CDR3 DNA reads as TGCGCCAGCAGGACCTCGGGGTCGGAGACTGAAGCTTTCTTT. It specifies CASRTSGSETEAFF.

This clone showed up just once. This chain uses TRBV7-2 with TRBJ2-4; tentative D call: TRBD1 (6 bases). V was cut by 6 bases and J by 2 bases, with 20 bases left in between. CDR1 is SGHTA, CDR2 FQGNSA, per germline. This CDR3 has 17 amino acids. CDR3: CASRGAWTHLPKNIQYF. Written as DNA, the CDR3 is TGTGCCAGCAGGGGGGCGTGGACACACCTTCCCAAAAACATTCAGTACTTC.

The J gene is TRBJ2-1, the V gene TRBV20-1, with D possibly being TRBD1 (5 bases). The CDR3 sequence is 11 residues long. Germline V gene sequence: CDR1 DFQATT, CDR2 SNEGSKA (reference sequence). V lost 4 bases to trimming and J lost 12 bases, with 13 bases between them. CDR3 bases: TGCAGTGCTACCCCCAGGGTCGGGCAGTTCTTC. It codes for CSATPRVGQFF.

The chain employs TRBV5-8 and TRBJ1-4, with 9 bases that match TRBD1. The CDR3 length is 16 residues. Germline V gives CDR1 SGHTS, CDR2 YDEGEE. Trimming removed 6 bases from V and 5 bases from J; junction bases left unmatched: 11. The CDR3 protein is CASTNQGQGLNEKLFF. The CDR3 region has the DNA TGTGCCAGCACCAACCAAGGACAGGGGTTAAATGAAAAACTGTTTTTT.

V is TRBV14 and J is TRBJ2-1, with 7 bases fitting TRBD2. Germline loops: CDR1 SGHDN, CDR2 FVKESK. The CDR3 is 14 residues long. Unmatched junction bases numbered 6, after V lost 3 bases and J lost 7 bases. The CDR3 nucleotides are TGTGCCAGCAGCCAGGGGCTAGCGGATAATGAGCAGTTCTTC. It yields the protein CASSQGLADNEQFF. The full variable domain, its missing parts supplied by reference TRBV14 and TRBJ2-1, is EAGVTQFPSHSVIEKGQTVTLRCDPISGHDNLYWYRRVMGKEIKFLLHFVKESKQDESGMPNNRFLAERTGGTYSTLKVQPAELEDSGVYFCASSQGLADNEQFFGPGTRLTVL.

The CDR3 region is CASSLEAAGGTETQYF. CDR3 nucleotide sequence: TGTGCCAGCAGCTTAGAGGCGGCGGGGGGGACAGAGACCCAGTACTTC. The rearrangement links TRBV11-2 to TRBJ2-5; TRBD2 aligns across 9 bases. V dropped 0 bases and J dropped 4; count of bases not matched to a gene: 6. There are 16 residues in the CDR3. Germline CDR1 and CDR2: SGHAT and FQNNGV.

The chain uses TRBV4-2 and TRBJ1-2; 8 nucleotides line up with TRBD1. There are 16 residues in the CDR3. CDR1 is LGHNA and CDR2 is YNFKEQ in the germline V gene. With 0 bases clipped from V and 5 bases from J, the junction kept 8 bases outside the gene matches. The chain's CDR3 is CASSQELETGGYGYTF. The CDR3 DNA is TGTGCCAGCAGCCAAGAATTAGAAACAGGGGGTTATGGCTACACCTTC.

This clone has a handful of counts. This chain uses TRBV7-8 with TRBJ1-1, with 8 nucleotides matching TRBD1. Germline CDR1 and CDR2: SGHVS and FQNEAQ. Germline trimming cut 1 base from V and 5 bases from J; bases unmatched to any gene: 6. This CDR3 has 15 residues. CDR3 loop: CASSLVQGAGTEAFF. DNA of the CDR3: TGTGCCAGCAGCTTAGTTCAGGGGGCAGGGACTGAAGCTTTCTTT.

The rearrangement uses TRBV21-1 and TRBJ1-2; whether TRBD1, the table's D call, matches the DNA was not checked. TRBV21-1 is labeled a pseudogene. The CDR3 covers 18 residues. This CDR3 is CASSLDGDRGRGNYGYTF. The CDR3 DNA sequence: TGTGCCAGCAGCCTAGACGGGGACAGGGGGAGGGGTAACTATGGCTACACCTTC.

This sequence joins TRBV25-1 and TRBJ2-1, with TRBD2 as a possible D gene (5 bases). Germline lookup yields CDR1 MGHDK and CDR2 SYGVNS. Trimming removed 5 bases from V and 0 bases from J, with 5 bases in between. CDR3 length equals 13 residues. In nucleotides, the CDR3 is TGTGCCAGCAGTACTAGCTCCTACAATGAGCAGTTCTTC. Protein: CASSTSSYNEQFF.

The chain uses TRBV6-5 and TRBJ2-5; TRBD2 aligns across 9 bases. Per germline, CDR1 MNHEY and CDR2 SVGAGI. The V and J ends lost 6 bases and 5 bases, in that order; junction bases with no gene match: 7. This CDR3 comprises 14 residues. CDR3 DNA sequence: TGTGCCAGCAGAGCGCGGGGGGGCCTTGAGACCCAGTACTTC. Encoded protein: CASRARGGLETQYF.

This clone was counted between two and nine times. This CDR3 is CASSGGNEAFF. The CDR3 DNA follows: TGTGCCAGCAGCGGCGGCAATGAAGCTTTCTTT. The chain links TRBV25-1 to TRBJ1-1; D not resolved. The CDR3 sequence is 11 residues long. Trimming pared 6 bases from V and 7 bases from J, leaving 9 bases between. CDR1 MGHDK and CDR2 SYGVNS come from the germline V gene.

The CDR3 DNA reads TGCGCCAGCAGCTTGGCGGGGGAAAGTCCCTACGAGCAGTACTTC. Translated, it gives CASSLAGESPYEQYF. This chain links TRBV5-1 with TRBJ2-5; a possible D gene is TRBD2 (6 bases). The end of the DNA fits TRBJ2-7 better, so the J call may be wrong. The germline V gene encodes CDR1 SGHRS and CDR2 YFSETQ. The CDR3 is made up of 15 amino acids.

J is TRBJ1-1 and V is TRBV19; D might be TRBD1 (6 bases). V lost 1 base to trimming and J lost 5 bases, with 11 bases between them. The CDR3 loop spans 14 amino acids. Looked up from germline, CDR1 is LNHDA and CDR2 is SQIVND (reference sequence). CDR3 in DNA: TGTGCCAGTAGTATAGTCGGGGGGCCGACTGAAGCTTTCTTT. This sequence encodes CASSIVGGPTEAFF.

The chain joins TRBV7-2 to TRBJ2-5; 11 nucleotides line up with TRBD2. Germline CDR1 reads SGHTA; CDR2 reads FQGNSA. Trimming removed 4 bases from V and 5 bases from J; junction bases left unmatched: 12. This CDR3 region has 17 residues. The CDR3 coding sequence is TGTGCCAGCAGCTACTTCAGACTAGCGGGGAGGGTGGAGACCCAGTACTTC. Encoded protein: CASSYFRLAGRVETQYF. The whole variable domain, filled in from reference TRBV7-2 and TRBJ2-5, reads GAGVSQSPSNKVTEKGKDVELRCDPISGHTALYWYRQSLGQGLEFLIYFQGNSAPDKSGLPSDRFSAERTGGSVSTLTIQRTQQEDSAVYLCASSYFRLAGRVETQYFGPGTRLLVL.

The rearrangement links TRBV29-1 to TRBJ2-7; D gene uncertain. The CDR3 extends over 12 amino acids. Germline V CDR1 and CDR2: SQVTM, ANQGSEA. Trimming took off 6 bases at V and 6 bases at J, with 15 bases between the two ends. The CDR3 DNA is TGCAGCGTCGCACAAAAAAGAGGCGAGCAGTACTTC. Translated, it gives CSVAQKRGEQYF.

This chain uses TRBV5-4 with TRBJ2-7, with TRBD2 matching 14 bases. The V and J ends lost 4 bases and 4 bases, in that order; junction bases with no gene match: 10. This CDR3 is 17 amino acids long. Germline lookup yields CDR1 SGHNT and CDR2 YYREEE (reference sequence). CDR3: CASSPGLAGDEDYEQYF. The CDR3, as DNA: TGTGCCAGCAGCCCGGGACTAGCGGGGGATGAAGATTACGAGCAGTACTTC.

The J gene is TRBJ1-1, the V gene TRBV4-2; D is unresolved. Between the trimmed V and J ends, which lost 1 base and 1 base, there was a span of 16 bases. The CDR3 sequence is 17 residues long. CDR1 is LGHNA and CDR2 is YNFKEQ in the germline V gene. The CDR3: CASSQGSMTPPNTEAFF. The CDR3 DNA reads TGTGCCAGCAGCCAAGGATCGATGACACCACCGAACACTGAAGCTTTCTTT.

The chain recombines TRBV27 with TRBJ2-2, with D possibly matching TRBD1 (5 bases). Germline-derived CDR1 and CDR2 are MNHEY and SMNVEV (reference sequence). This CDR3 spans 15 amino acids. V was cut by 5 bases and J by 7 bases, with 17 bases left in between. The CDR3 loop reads CASSKQVGLIGELFF. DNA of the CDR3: TGTGCCAGCAGTAAACAGGTTGGCCTGATCGGGGAGCTGTTTTTT.

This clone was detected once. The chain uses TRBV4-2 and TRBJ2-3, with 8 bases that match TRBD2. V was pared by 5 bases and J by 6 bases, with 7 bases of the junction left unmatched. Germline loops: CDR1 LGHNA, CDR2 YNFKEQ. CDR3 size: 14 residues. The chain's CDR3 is CASSERGGPDTQYF. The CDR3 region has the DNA TGTGCCAGCAGCGAACGGGGGGGCCCCGATACGCAGTATTTT.

This CDR3 reads CASSLRGSRGSSYTF. CDR3 coding DNA: TGTGCCAGCAGCTTGAGGGGTTCCCGGGGGTCAAGCTACACCTTC. This chain uses TRBV5-6 with TRBJ1-2, with a tentative D call TRBD1 (5 bases). Germline loops: CDR1 SGHDT, CDR2 YYEEEE. The V gene lost 1 base and the J gene lost 9 bases, with 19 bases spanning the gap. CDR3 length: 15 amino acids.

CDR3 nucleotides: TGTGCCAGTACCCCGGAGGGTAGGGAGAACACTGAAGCTTTCTTT. This translates into CASTPEGRENTEAFF. The rearrangement links TRBV19 to TRBJ1-1, with D unresolved. The CDR3 runs to 15 residues. Germline V gives CDR1 LNHDA, CDR2 SQIVND (reference sequence). V was trimmed by 7 bases and J by 1 base, leaving 16 bases between them.